These 8 T cell receptor beta chains originate from one sample sequenced in a study of identical twins. TCRdb processed the 5' RACE reads anew with MiXCR; each CDR3 protein has one entry. This sample has approximately 630,000 distinct CDR3 sequences, with under 8.5% found just once. These data also featured in a second study, about yellow fever vaccine responses in identical twins.

The specimen was PBMCs. The receptors shown here come from a woman younger than 30 in good health.

This clonotype was counted between two and nine times. This chain uses TRBV24-1 with TRBJ2-1, with TRBD2 matching 11 bases. Germline lookup yields CDR1 KGHDR and CDR2 SFDVKD. CDR3 size: 21 residues. Trimming at V came to 3 bases and at J to 3 bases, leaving 18 bases not matched to a gene. CDR3 in amino acids: CATSDKTHRKTSGEGYNEQFF. Here the CDR3 DNA reads TGTGCCACCAGTGATAAAACCCACAGAAAGACTAGCGGGGAGGGCTACAATGAGCAGTTCTTC.

CDR3 amino acids: CASGLMNTEAFF. The CDR3 DNA reads as TGTGCCAGCGGGTTAATGAACACTGAAGCTTTCTTT. V gene TRBV6-6 combines with J gene TRBJ1-1; no firm D call. Trimming cost V 8 bases and J 0 bases, with 7 bases left between them. The CDR3 totals 12 residues. Germline assignment: CDR1 MNHNY and CDR2 SVGAGI (reference sequence).

This clonotype was seen more than once but under ten times. The V and J genes are TRBV28 and TRBJ2-7; D may be TRBD2 (6 bases). There are 13 residues in the CDR3. The germline V and J ends were trimmed by 8 bases and 3 bases, with 14 bases remaining between them. Germline V gives CDR1 MDHEN, CDR2 SYDVKM. Here the CDR3 DNA reads TGTGCCAGCCGGGGGTGGCGGGTCTACGAGCAGTACTTC. This codes for CASRGWRVYEQYF.

This clonotype has a handful of counts. The rearrangement joins TRBV5-1 to TRBJ1-1; no reliable D call. This CDR3 comprises 16 residues. Germline loops: CDR1 SGHRS, CDR2 YFSETQ. The V gene lost 0 bases and the J gene lost 1 base, with 13 bases spanning the gap. The CDR3 reads CASSLGGETSNTEAFF. CDR3 nucleotide sequence: TGCGCCAGCAGCTTGGGAGGTGAGACATCGAACACTGAAGCTTTCTTT.

The rearrangement links TRBV20-1 to TRBJ2-7, with a possible D match to TRBD1 (5 bases). Germline V gene data show CDR1 as DFQATT and CDR2 as SNEGSKA (reference sequence). This CDR3 is built from 12 residues. V lost 6 bases and J lost 3, with 12 bases in between. The CDR3 sequence is CSALGQFYEQYF. The DNA of the CDR3 is TGCAGTGCCTTGGGGCAGTTCTACGAGCAGTACTTC.

The V gene is TRBV4-1, the J gene TRBJ1-6; tentative D call: TRBD1 (6 bases). The germline V gene has CDR1 MGHRA and CDR2 YSYEKL. With 3 bases removed from V and 7 bases from J, the gap between germline ends came to 19 bases. The CDR3 loop spans 17 amino acids. CDR3 sequence (DNA): TGCGCCAGCAGCCAGGGTCGTGGGGGGCAGAAGAATTCACCCCTCCACTTT. This translates into CASSQGRGGQKNSPLHF.

This clonotype was seen only a few times. The V and J genes are TRBV7-8 and TRBJ1-1; D is undetermined. The ends were cut back, 1 base at V and 3 bases at J, with 12 bases in the middle. The CDR3 covers 15 residues. From germline, CDR1 is SGHVS and CDR2 FQNEAQ. This CDR3 reads CASSLGRAGDTEAFF. The CDR3, as DNA: TGTGCCAGCAGCTTAGGAAGGGCAGGAGACACTGAAGCTTTCTTT.

This clonotype was recorded a few times. J is TRBJ2-1 and V is TRBV24-1, with TRBD2 identical over 7 bases. The CDR3 sequence is 14 residues long. The germline V gene encodes CDR1 KGHDR and CDR2 SFDVKD. Trimming removed 4 bases from V and 4 bases from J; junction bases left unmatched: 3. Written as DNA, the CDR3 is TGTGCCACCAGTGAAGAGCGGGGTTACAATGAGCAGTTCTTC. Translation: CATSEERGYNEQFF.